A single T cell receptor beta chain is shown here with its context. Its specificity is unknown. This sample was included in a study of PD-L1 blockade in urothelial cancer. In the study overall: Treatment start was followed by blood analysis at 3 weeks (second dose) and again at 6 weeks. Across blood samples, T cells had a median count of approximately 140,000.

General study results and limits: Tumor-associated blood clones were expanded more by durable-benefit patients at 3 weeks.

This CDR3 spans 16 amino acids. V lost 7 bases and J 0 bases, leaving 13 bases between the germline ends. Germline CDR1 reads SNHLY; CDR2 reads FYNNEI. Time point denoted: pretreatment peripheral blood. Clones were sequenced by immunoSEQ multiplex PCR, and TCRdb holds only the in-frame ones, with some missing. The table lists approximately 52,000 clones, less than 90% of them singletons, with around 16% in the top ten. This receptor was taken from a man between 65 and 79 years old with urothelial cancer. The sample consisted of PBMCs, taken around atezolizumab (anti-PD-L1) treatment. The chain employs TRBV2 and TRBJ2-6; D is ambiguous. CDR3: CASISLLNSGANVLTF. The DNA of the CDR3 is TGTGCCAGCATAAGTCTGCTAAACTCTGGGGCCAACGTCCTGACTTTC.